This record concerns one T cell receptor beta chain sequence. Its target is unknown. V lost 2 bases and J 4 bases, leaving 11 bases between the germline ends. Looked up from germline, CDR1 is SQVTM and CDR2 is ANQGSEA. CDR3 length: 13 amino acids. Profiled with immunoSEQ multiplex PCR; TCRdb holds only in-frame clones, not every one. This table has about 180,000 clones, just under 95% appearing once. This specimen comes from a study of T cell responses to AZD1222 COVID-19 vaccine. Study conclusions and caveats: An increase in Spike-specific TCR breadth and depth was observed after two AZD1222 doses. Unmutated variant regions are reportedly the target of nearly half of TCRs that are spike-specific. Only a handful of AZD1222 recipients, roughly 6 in all, had baseline seropositivity. Most donors were white British, females outnumbered males, and clonal diversity was possibly underestimated.

The TCR originated in an adult who received the MenACWY meningococcal vaccine as a control. The source was peripheral blood, collected 28 days after the second dose of the MenACWY control vaccine. The chain couples TRBV29-1 to TRBJ1-2; maybe TRBD1 (6 bases). The DNA of the CDR3 is TGCAGCGTTGAAAAGGGGGGATCCTATGGCTACACCTTC. It codes for CSVEKGGSYGYTF.